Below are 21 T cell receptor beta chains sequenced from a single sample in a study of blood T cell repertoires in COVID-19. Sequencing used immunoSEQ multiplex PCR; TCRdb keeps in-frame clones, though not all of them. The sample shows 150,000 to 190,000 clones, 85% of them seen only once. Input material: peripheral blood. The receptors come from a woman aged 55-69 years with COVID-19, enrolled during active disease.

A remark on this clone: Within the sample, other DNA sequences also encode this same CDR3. Here the CDR3 reads CASSSLGQTNTEAFF. CDR3 DNA: TGTGCCAGCAGTTCCCTCGGACAGACGAACACTGAAGCTTTCTTT. The V call is TRBV7-3, the J call TRBJ1-1; D is possibly TRBD1 (6 bases). Germline-derived CDR1 and CDR2 are SGHTA and FQGTGA. The CDR3 runs 15 residues. V gave up 6 bases and J gave up 1 base, with 15 bases separating them. Combining the CDR3 with reference TRBV7-3 and TRBJ1-1 gives the whole variable domain GAGVSQTPSNKVTEKGKYVELRCDPISGHTALYWYRQSLGQGPEFLIYFQGTGAADDSGLPNDRFFAVRPEGSVSTLKIQRTERGDSAVYLCASSSLGQTNTEAFFGQGTRLTVV.

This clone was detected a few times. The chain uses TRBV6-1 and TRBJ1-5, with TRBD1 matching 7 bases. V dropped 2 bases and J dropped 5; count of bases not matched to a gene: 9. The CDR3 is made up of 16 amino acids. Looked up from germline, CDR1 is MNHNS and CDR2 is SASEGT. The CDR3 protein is CASSEPKTGRDQPQHF. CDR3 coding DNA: TGTGCCAGCAGTGAACCGAAGACAGGGCGGGATCAGCCCCAGCATTTT.

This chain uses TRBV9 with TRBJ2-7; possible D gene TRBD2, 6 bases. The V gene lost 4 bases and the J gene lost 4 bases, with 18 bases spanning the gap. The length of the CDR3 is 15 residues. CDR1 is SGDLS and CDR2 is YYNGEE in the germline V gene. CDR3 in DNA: TGTGCCAGCAGCCCTCGCCCGACTAGTAATTACGAGCAGTACTTC. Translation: CASSPRPTSNYEQYF.

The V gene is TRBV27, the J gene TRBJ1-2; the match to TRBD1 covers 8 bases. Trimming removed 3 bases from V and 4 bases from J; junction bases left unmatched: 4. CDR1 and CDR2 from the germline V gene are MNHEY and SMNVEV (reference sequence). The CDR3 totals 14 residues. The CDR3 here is CASSFQGALYGYTF. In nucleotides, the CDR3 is TGTGCCAGCAGTTTCCAGGGGGCACTCTATGGCTACACCTTC.

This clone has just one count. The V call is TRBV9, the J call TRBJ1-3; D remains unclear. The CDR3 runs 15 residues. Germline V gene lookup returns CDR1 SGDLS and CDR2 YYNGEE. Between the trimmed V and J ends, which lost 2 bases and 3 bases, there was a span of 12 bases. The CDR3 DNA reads TGTGCCAGCAGCGTGGCTCCGGGTTATGGAAACACCATATATTTT. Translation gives CASSVAPGYGNTIYF.

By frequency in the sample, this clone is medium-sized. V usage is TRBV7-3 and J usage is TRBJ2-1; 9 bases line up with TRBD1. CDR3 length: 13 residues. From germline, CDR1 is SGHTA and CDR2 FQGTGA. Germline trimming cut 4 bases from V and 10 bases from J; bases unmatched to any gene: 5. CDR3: CASSSSGTGEQFF. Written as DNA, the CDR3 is TGTGCCAGCAGCTCGTCCGGGACAGGGGAGCAGTTCTTC.

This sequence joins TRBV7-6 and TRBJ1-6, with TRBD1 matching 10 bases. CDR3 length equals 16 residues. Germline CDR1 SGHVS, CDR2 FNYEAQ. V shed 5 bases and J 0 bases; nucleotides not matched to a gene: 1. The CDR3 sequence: CASSDRGLSYNSPLHF. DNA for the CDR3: TGTGCCAGCAGCGACAGGGGGCTCTCCTATAATTCACCCCTCCACTTT.

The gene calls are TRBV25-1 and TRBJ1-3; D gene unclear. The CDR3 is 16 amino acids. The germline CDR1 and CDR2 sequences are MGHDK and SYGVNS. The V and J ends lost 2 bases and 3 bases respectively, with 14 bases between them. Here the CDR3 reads CASSEAPLGSGNTIYF. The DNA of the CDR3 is TGTGCCAGCAGTGAAGCCCCCTTGGGGAGTGGAAACACCATATATTTT.

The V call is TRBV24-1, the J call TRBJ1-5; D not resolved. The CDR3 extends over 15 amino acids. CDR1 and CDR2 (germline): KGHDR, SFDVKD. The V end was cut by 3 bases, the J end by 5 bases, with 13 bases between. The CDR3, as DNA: TGTGCCACCAGTGATACAGACCTCAGAGATCAGCCCCAGCATTTT. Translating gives CATSDTDLRDQPQHF.

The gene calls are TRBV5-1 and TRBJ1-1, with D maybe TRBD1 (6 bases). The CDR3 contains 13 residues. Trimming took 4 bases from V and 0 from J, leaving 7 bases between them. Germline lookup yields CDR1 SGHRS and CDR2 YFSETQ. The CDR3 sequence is CASSGQLNTEAFF. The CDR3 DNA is TGCGCCAGCAGCGGACAGCTGAACACTGAAGCTTTCTTT. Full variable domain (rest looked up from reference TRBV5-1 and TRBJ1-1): KAGVTQTPRYLIKTRGQQVTLSCSPISGHRSVSWYQQTPGQGLQFLFEYFSETQRNKGNFPGRFSGRQFSNSRSEMNVSTLELGDSALYLCASSGQLNTEAFFGQGTRLTVV.

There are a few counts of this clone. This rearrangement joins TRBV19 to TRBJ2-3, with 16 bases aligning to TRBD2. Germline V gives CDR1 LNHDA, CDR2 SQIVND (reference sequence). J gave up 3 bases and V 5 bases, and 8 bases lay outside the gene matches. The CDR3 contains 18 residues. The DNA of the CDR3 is TGTGCCAGTAGTCTCGGGACTAGCGGGGGGGTTGTTACAGATACGCAGTATTTT. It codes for CASSLGTSGGVVTDTQYF.

The DNA of the CDR3 is TGTGCCAGCAGCCCACTTGGCGGAAGCTCCTACAATGAGCAGTTCTTC. Translating it yields CASSPLGGSSYNEQFF. The V gene is TRBV5-6, the J gene TRBJ2-1; no definite D call. The germline V gene has CDR1 SGHDT and CDR2 YYEEEE. The V and J ends lost 4 bases and 0 bases respectively, with 14 bases between them. The CDR3 spans 16 residues.

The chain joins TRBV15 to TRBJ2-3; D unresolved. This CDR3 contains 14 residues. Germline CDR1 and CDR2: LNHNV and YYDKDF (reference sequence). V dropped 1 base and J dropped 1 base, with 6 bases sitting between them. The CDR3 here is CATSRAHGTDTQYF. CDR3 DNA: TGTGCCACCAGCAGAGCACACGGCACAGATACGCAGTATTTT.

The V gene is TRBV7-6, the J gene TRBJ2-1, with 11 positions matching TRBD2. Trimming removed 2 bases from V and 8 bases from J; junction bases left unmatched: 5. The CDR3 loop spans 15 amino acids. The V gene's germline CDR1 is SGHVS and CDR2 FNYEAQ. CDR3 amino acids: CASSLLAGGGDEQFF. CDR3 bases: TGTGCCAGCAGCTTACTAGCGGGAGGTGGGGATGAGCAGTTCTTC. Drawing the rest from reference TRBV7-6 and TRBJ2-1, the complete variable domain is GAGVSQSPRYKVTKRGQDVALRCDPISGHVSLYWYRQALGQGPEFLTYFNYEAQQDKSGLPNDRFSAERPEGSISTLTIQRTEQRDSAMYRCASSLLAGGGDEQFFGPGTRLTVL.

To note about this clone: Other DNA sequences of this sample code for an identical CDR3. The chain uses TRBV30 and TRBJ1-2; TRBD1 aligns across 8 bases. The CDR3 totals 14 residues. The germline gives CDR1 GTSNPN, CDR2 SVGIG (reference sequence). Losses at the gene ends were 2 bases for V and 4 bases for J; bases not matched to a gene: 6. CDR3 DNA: TGTGCCTGGAGTACTGGACAGGGAGTCTATGGCTACACCTTC. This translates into CAWSTGQGVYGYTF.

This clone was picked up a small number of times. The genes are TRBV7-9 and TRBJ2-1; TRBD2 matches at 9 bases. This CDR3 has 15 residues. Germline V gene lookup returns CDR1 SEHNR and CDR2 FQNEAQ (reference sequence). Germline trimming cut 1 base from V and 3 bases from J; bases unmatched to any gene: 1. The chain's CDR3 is CASSLEAGGYNEQFF. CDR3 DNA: TGTGCCAGCAGCTTAGAAGCGGGGGGCTACAATGAGCAGTTCTTC.

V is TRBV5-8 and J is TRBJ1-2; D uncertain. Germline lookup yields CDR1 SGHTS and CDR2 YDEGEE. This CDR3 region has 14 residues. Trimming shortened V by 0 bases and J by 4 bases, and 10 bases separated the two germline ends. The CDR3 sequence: CASSLVEGSYGYTF. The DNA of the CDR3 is TGTGCCAGCAGCTTGGTCGAGGGCTCCTATGGCTACACCTTC.

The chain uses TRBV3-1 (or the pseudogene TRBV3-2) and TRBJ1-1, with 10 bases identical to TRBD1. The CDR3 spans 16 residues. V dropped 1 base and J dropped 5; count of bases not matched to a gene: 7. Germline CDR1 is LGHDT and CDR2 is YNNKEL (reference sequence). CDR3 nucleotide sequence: TGTGCCAGCAGCCAAGGGCTGGGACAGGGGCATACTGAAGCTTTCTTT. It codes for CASSQGLGQGHTEAFF.

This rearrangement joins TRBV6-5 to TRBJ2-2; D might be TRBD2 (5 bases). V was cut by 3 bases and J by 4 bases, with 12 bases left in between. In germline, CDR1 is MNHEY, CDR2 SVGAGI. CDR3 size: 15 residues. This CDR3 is CASSYSGLITGELFF. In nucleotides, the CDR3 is TGTGCCAGCAGTTATTCCGGACTGATCACCGGGGAGCTGTTTTTT.

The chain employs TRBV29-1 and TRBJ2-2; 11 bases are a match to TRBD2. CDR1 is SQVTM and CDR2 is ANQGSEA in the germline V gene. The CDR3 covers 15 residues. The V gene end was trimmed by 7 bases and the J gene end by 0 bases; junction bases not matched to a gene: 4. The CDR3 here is CSAIAGGPNTGELFF. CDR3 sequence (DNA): TGCAGCGCAATAGCGGGAGGGCCGAACACCGGGGAGCTGTTTTTT.

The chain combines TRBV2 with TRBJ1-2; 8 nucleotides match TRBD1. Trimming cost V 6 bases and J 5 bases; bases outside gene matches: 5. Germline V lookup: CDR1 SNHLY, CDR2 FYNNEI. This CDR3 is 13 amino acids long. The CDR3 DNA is TGTGCCAGCAGCGCCTACAGGGGGTATGGCTACACCTTC. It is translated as CASSAYRGYGYTF.